These 25 T cell receptor beta chains were sequenced from one sample in a study of blood T cells in healthy people across ages. Primers used in a second PCR of roughly 7 to 11 cycles were a sample-barcoded 5' primer and a J-beta primer mix. TCRdb reanalysed the 5' RACE reads using MiXCR and keeps one entry per CDR3 protein. The repertoire has about 510,000 distinct CDR3 sequences, approximately 26% of them found once; the top ten carry approximately 3.5%. The same sample was also studied in work on T cells of mothers and their children.

Sequencing was performed on blood. The receptors here all came from a boy younger than 10 in good health.

The chain combines TRBV10-1 with TRBJ2-5; maybe TRBD2 (6 bases). Near its end, the DNA agrees better with TRBJ2-7, so the J call may be wrong. Germline-derived CDR1 and CDR2 are WNHNN and SYGVQD (reference sequence). CDR3 length: 14 residues. Here the CDR3 DNA reads TGCGCCAGCAGTGAACCGGGACTTCGCGGCGAGCAGTACTTC. Amino acid sequence: CASSEPGLRGEQYF.

The rearrangement links TRBV28 to TRBJ1-5; TRBD1 agrees at 8 bases. This CDR3 has 18 amino acids. Germline CDR1 is MDHEN and CDR2 is SYDVKM. J was trimmed by 0 bases and V by 7 bases; bases with no gene match: 14. The CDR3 is CASTRTGSHLFSNQPQHF. Written as DNA, the CDR3 is TGTGCCAGCACCCGGACAGGGTCTCACCTTTTTAGCAATCAGCCCCAGCATTTT.

This sequence joins TRBV20-1 and TRBJ2-1, with unresolved D. Near its end, the DNA agrees better with TRBJ2-5, so the J call may be wrong. Germline V gene data show CDR1 as DFQATT and CDR2 as SNEGSKA (reference sequence). There are 10 residues in the CDR3. CDR3 amino acids: CSAERETQYF. The CDR3 nucleotides read TGCAGTGCAGAAAGGGAGACCCAGTACTTC.

This clonotype was seen a few times. Here the CDR3 DNA reads TGTGCCAGCAGCTCCATGGACAATTTGAACACTGAAGCTTTCTTT. The encoded protein is CASSSMDNLNTEAFF. The J gene is TRBJ1-1, the V gene TRBV7-8, with D possibly being TRBD1 (5 bases). CDR3 length equals 15 residues. In germline, CDR1 is SGHVS, CDR2 FQNEAQ. Trimming removed 4 bases from V and 0 bases from J, with 12 bases in between. Full variable domain (remainder filled in from reference TRBV7-8 and TRBJ1-1): GAGVSQSPRYKVAKRGQDVALRCDPISGHVSLFWYQQALGQGPEFLTYFQNEAQLDKSGLPSDRFFAERPEGSVSTLKIQRTQQEDSAVYLCASSSMDNLNTEAFFGQGTRLTVV.

This clonotype was seen at least ten times. This chain uses TRBV4-3 with TRBJ2-7, with D unclear. CDR1 is LGHNA and CDR2 is YSLEER in the germline V gene. This CDR3 region has 14 residues. Trimming left V 0 bases short and J 2 bases short, with 8 bases between. In nucleotides, the CDR3 is TGCGCCAGCAGCCAAGATCTAGGGCCCTACGAGCAGTACTTC. Amino acid sequence: CASSQDLGPYEQYF.

Only a few counts were recorded for this clonotype. The CDR3 DNA follows: TGTGCCAGCAGAAACAGGGGCCAAGAGACCCAGTACTTC. Residues: CASRNRGQETQYF. J is TRBJ2-5 and V is TRBV12-3 or TRBV12-4, with TRBD1 matching over 7 bases. This CDR3 spans 13 amino acids. Trimming removed 6 bases from V and 1 base from J; junction bases left unmatched: 2.

The chain is built from TRBV9 and TRBJ2-1, with no clear D. There are 17 residues in the CDR3. V was pared by 2 bases and J by 0 bases, with 15 bases between. Germline V gene lookup returns CDR1 SGDLS and CDR2 YYNGEE. The DNA for the CDR3 is TGTGCCAGCAGCGTCTCCCTTTCTGTTAGCTCCTACAATGAGCAGTTCTTC. Translated: CASSVSLSVSSYNEQFF.

The chain employs TRBV12-3 or TRBV12-4 and TRBJ2-5; D is unclear. Deletions cut 6 bases from V and 4 bases from J, with 12 bases between. The CDR3 spans 13 residues. CDR3 loop: CASRIGSGETQYF. CDR3 sequence (DNA): TGTGCCAGCAGAATAGGATCAGGAGAGACCCAGTACTTC.

CDR3 in amino acids: CASTGTSGKETQYF. Here the CDR3 DNA reads TGTGCCAGCACGGGGACTAGCGGGAAAGAGACCCAGTACTTC. This rearrangement joins TRBV5-4 to TRBJ2-5; 13 nucleotides match TRBD2. Germline assignment: CDR1 SGHNT and CDR2 YYREEE (reference sequence). The junction had 2 bases not matched to a gene; V was cut back by 6 bases and J by 3 bases. There are 14 residues in the CDR3.

This chain connects TRBV7-2 to TRBJ1-4, with TRBD1 identical over 7 bases. Germline V gene data show CDR1 as SGHTA and CDR2 as FQGNSA. Trimming cost V 1 base and J 7 bases; bases outside gene matches: 6. The CDR3 is 15 amino acids. The CDR3 DNA follows: TGTGCCAGCAGCTTAGGAGACAGGGATGTTGAAAAACTGTTTTTT. This encodes CASSLGDRDVEKLFF.

V gene TRBV5-1 combines with J gene TRBJ1-2; D call uncertain. V was trimmed by 0 bases and J by 8 bases, leaving 11 bases between them. Germline V gene data show CDR1 as SGHRS and CDR2 as YFSETQ. The CDR3 is 13 residues long. The CDR3: CASSLAGSEGYTF. CDR3 in DNA: TGCGCCAGCAGCTTGGCGGGGAGCGAGGGCTACACCTTC.

This clonotype turned up a few times. The genes are TRBV6-5 and TRBJ2-3; D is unclear. Trimming stripped 6 bases from V and 4 bases from J, with 11 bases between. The CDR3 consists of 13 residues. The germline gives CDR1 MNHEY, CDR2 SVGAGI. The CDR3 region has the DNA TGTGCCAGCAGCGTGGGGTTTTCAGATACGCAGTATTTT. Its translation is CASSVGFSDTQYF.

This sequence joins TRBV7-2 and TRBJ2-5, with 7 bases matching TRBD1. This CDR3 contains 14 residues. Trimming removed 2 bases from V and 5 bases from J; junction bases left unmatched: 5. The germline CDR1 and CDR2 sequences are SGHTA and FQGNSA. For the CDR3, the DNA is TGTGCCAGCAGCTTATCGGGACAGCGGGAGACCCAGTACTTC. Translated, it gives CASSLSGQRETQYF.

This clonotype was found a few times. The chain carries TRBV7-3 and TRBJ2-1; no reliable D call. TRBJ2-5 matches the DNA end more closely, so the J call is doubtful. The germline V gene encodes CDR1 SGHTA and CDR2 FQGTGA. This CDR3 is built from 15 residues. CDR3 sequence (DNA): TGTGCCAGCAGCCAAGGGTTGGCAGGCGATGCGACCCAGTACTTC. This sequence encodes CASSQGLAGDATQYF.

This clonotype was found a few times. J is TRBJ2-5 and V is TRBV14; D is uncertain. V gave up 5 bases and J gave up 6 bases, with 16 bases separating them. CDR1 is SGHDN and CDR2 is FVKESK in the germline V gene. This CDR3 contains 14 residues. CDR3 nucleotides: TGTGCCAGCAGCTCGGGTTCCTGGACGAAGACCCAGTACTTC. This gives the protein CASSSGSWTKTQYF.

V gene TRBV28 combines with J gene TRBJ2-5; 8 positions match TRBD2. J lost 7 bases, V lost 2 bases, and 18 bases had no gene match. CDR1 and CDR2 (germline): MDHEN, SYDVKM. The CDR3 loop spans 18 amino acids. The CDR3 loop is CASSLNPASGPGSGTQYF. As DNA, the CDR3 is TGTGCCAGCAGTTTAAACCCAGCTAGCGGGCCAGGGTCCGGGACCCAGTACTTC.

This clonotype was counted only a few times. The chain has TRBV10-1 and TRBJ2-7; either TRBD1 or TRBD2 may supply D (5 bases each). Germline-derived CDR1 and CDR2 are WNHNN and SYGVQD (reference sequence). The CDR3 loop spans 13 amino acids. Trimming took 2 bases from V and 3 from J, leaving 8 bases between them. This chain's CDR3 is CASSERDLYEQYF. In DNA, the CDR3 is TGCGCCAGCAGTGAGAGGGACCTCTACGAGCAGTACTTC.

This chain uses TRBV9 with TRBJ2-5, with TRBD2 matching over 9 bases. In germline, CDR1 is SGDLS, CDR2 YYNGEE. The CDR3 is 16 residues long. V lost 4 bases and J lost 3; bases outside the gene matches: 10. The CDR3 region is CASSISSGMGEETQYF. The DNA for the CDR3 is TGTGCCAGCAGCATATCTAGCGGGATGGGGGAAGAGACCCAGTACTTC. The variable domain in full, with the rest retrieved from reference TRBV9 and TRBJ2-5, is DSGVTQTPKHLITATGQRVTLRCSPRSGDLSVYWYQQSLDQGLQFLIQYYNGEERAKGNILERFSAQQFPDLHSELNLSSLELGDSALYFCASSISSGMGEETQYFGPGTRLLVL.

The CDR3 here is CSVERGAPKKTGMFF. The CDR3 DNA reads TGCAGCGTTGAGAGGGGGGCGCCTAAGAAAACGGGGATGTTTTTT. This sequence joins TRBV29-1 and TRBJ1-4; tentative D call: TRBD1 (6 bases). The germline V gene encodes CDR1 SQVTM and CDR2 ANQGSEA. V was clipped by 3 bases and J by 15 bases, with 26 bases between them. This CDR3 has 15 residues.

CDR3 in amino acids: CASSFDRHNTGELFF. The CDR3 DNA is TGTGCCAGCAGTTTCGATCGACACAACACCGGGGAGCTGTTTTTT. V and J are TRBV12-3 or TRBV12-4 and TRBJ2-2; D ambiguous. Between the trimmed V and J ends, which lost 3 bases and 2 bases, there was a span of 10 bases. The CDR3 runs to 15 residues.

This clonotype was detected a few times. The chain carries TRBV9 and TRBJ1-1, with 10 bases that match TRBD1. V was pared by 3 bases and J by 3 bases, with 23 bases of the junction left unmatched. Germline V gene data show CDR1 as SGDLS and CDR2 as YYNGEE. This CDR3 contains 21 residues. CDR3 amino acids: CASSAPTGVRTGGGSDTEAFF. CDR3 DNA: TGTGCCAGCAGCGCCCCCACAGGGGTGAGGACAGGGGGAGGTTCGGACACTGAAGCTTTCTTT. Together with reference TRBV9 and TRBJ1-1, the CDR3 gives the full variable domain: DSGVTQTPKHLITATGQRVTLRCSPRSGDLSVYWYQQSLDQGLQFLIQYYNGEERAKGNILERFSAQQFPDLHSELNLSSLELGDSALYFCASSAPTGVRTGGGSDTEAFFGQGTRLTVV.

CDR3: CASSLGQGVVDEQYF. The CDR3, as DNA: TGTGCCAGCAGCTTAGGACAGGGGGTTGTCGACGAGCAGTACTTC. The genes are TRBV7-9 and TRBJ2-7; 9 bases fit TRBD1. Germline CDR1 reads SEHNR; CDR2 reads FQNEAQ (reference sequence). Trimming removed 1 base from V and 5 bases from J; junction bases left unmatched: 6. The CDR3 sequence is 15 residues long.

In this sample, this clonotype turned up a few times. The chain recombines TRBV25-1 with TRBJ2-6; either TRBD1 or TRBD2 may supply D (5 bases each). This CDR3 is built from 16 residues. Germline V lookup: CDR1 MGHDK, CDR2 SYGVNS. The V end was cut by 4 bases, the J end by 3 bases, with 13 bases between. The DNA of the CDR3 is TGTGCCAGCAGTGTACCGGGGCCTTATGGGGCCAACGTCCTGACTTTC. It specifies CASSVPGPYGANVLTF.

This clonotype was found a few times. The chain joins TRBV5-5 to TRBJ2-6; TRBD2 might be the D (6 bases). The CDR3 contains 16 residues. Germline V lookup: CDR1 SGHKS, CDR2 YYEKEE (reference sequence). V dropped 0 bases and J dropped 2 bases, with 9 bases sitting between them. CDR3 coding DNA: TGTGCCAGCAGCTTGGTGGGGGGACCTGGGGCCAACGTCCTGACTTTC. It translates to CASSLVGGPGANVLTF. The whole variable domain, remainder taken from reference TRBV5-5 and TRBJ2-6, is DAGVTQSPTHLIKTRGQQVTLRCSPISGHKSVSWYQQVLGQGPQFIFQYYEKEERGRGNFPDRFSARQFPNYSSELNVNALLLGDSALYLCASSLVGGPGANVLTFGAGSRLTVL.

This clonotype has just a few counts. This rearrangement joins TRBV20-1 to TRBJ2-5; 13 bases agree with TRBD2. The DNA end lines up better with TRBJ2-7; the J call may be wrong. Germline V gives CDR1 DFQATT, CDR2 SNEGSKA (reference sequence). CDR3 length: 14 residues. CDR3 sequence reads: CSARETSGGSEQYF. CDR3 bases: TGCAGTGCTAGGGAGACTAGCGGGGGGAGCGAGCAGTACTTC.